This T cell receptor beta chain originates from a study of shared clonotypes between healthy human individuals. Overall study context: Samples came from two female and a few male donors aged 18 to 49.

Assay: immunoSEQ multiplex PCR; the TCRdb copy retains only in-frame clones and omits some. The sample yields hundreds of thousands of clones, approximately 97% seen once. Cells designated naive CD8 were CD45RO-negative and were positively selected for CCR7, with terminally differentiated effector memory CD45RA+ cells excluded. The donor population consisted of healthy HIV-negative adults with no recent acute infections or vaccinations. Those who donated, Caucasian adults without exception, all lived in Nashville, Tennessee. The CDR3 extends over 15 amino acids. The V gene's germline CDR1 is MGHRA and CDR2 YSYEKL. The ends lost 0 bases at V and 4 bases at J; junction bases unmatched: 5.

The sequenced material came from naive CD8+ T cells sorted from blood. The chain carries TRBV4-1 and TRBJ2-7; TRBD2 matches 8 bases. The sequence came from a man aged 25-45 years in good health. The CDR3 reads CASSQDSGSVYEQYF. CDR3 DNA: TGCGCCAGCAGCCAAGACAGCGGGAGTGTTTACGAGCAGTACTTC.